The 13 T cell receptor beta chains below come from one sample, sequenced in a study of a mutant IDH1 vaccine in newly diagnosed glioma. Their antigens are not known. Generated by immunoSEQ multiplex PCR, the TCRdb table keeps only in-frame clones and is missing some. Among tens of thousands of clones listed, around nine tenths were seen once. Specified time point: week 35, safety follow-up. Every single dose of the vaccine, 300 ug of mutant IDH1 20-mer peptide, came with topical imiquimod. The sequencing used PBMCs, collected from a glioma patient whose treatment included an IDH1 peptide vaccine. The receptors here all came from a man younger than 45 with glioma.

V usage is TRBV7-9 and J usage is TRBJ2-3; D may be TRBD1 (6 bases). V was pared by 7 bases and J by 5 bases, with 16 bases between. Per germline, CDR1 SEHNR and CDR2 FQNEAQ (reference sequence). CDR3 length: 14 residues. CDR3 residues: CASNWQGRVDTQYF. DNA for the CDR3: TGTGCCAGCAACTGGCAGGGGAGAGTAGATACGCAGTATTTT.

This chain uses TRBV13 with TRBJ2-3; D is unclear. Germline lookup yields CDR1 PRHDT and CDR2 FYEKMQ (reference sequence). Trimming stripped 5 bases from V and 7 bases from J, with 13 bases between. There are 13 residues in the CDR3. CDR3 sequence (DNA): TGTGCCAGCAGCGCCGCCTCTCGGAATACGCAGTATTTT. This gives the protein CASSAASRNTQYF.

The chain carries TRBV15 and TRBJ1-1; D not resolved. CDR1 is LNHNV, CDR2 YYDKDF, per germline (reference sequence). This CDR3 spans 14 amino acids. Deletions cut 1 base from V and 0 bases from J, with 6 bases between. Written as DNA, the CDR3 is TGTGCCACCAGCAGAGGGAGAATGAACACTGAAGCTTTCTTT. Translating gives CATSRGRMNTEAFF.

This sequence joins TRBV27 and TRBJ2-7; 9 nucleotides agree with TRBD1. V lost 6 bases to trimming and J lost 3 bases; unmatched junction nucleotides: 9. The CDR3 runs to 15 residues. Per the germline V gene, CDR1 is MNHEY and CDR2 is SMNVEV (reference sequence). This CDR3 reads CASSRTGGPFYEQYF. CDR3 nucleotides: TGTGCCAGCAGCCGTACAGGGGGCCCTTTCTACGAGCAGTACTTC.

The chain uses TRBV5-4 and TRBJ2-7, with a weak D call TRBD2 (5 bases). Trimming took 4 bases from V and 4 from J, leaving 15 bases between them. CDR3 size: 14 residues. Germline lookup yields CDR1 SGHNT and CDR2 YYREEE (reference sequence). The CDR3 nucleotides read TGTGCCAGCAGCCGTCGAGGGAGTGGGTACGAGCAGTACTTC. Its translation: CASSRRGSGYEQYF. The full variable domain, in which reference TRBV5-4 and TRBJ2-7 provide the parts outside the CDR3, is ETGVTQSPTHLIKTRGQQVTLRCSSQSGHNTVSWYQQALGQGPQFIFQYYREEENGRGNFPPRFSGLQFPNYSSELNVNALELDDSALYLCASSRRGSGYEQYFGPGTRLTVT.

This sequence joins TRBV6-5 and TRBJ1-1; D remains unclear. This CDR3 is built from 12 residues. Germline CDR1 is MNHEY and CDR2 is SVGAGI. V was trimmed by 7 bases and J by 5 bases, leaving 11 bases between them. In DNA, the CDR3 is TGTGCCAGCACCAGAGGTGAGACTGAAGCTTTCTTT. Residues: CASTRGETEAFF.

This clone was seen once. The V gene is TRBV2, the J gene TRBJ1-2, with no clear D. The CDR3 sequence is 10 residues long. V dropped 11 bases and J dropped 6 bases, with 10 bases sitting between them. CDR1 and CDR2 from the germline V gene are SNHLY and FYNNEI. This CDR3 reads CAVTVDGYTF. CDR3 in DNA: TGTGCCGTCACAGTTGATGGCTACACCTTC. Combining the CDR3 with reference TRBV2 and TRBJ1-2 gives the whole variable domain EPEVTQTPSHQVTQMGQEVILRCVPISNHLYFYWYRQILGQKVEFLVSFYNNEISEKSEIFDDQFSVERPDGSNFTLKIRSTKLEDSAMYFCAVTVDGYTFGSGTRLTVV.

The rearrangement uses TRBV5-6 and TRBJ1-5; TRBD1 matches at 7 bases. The CDR3 contains 18 residues. Germline V lookup: CDR1 SGHDT, CDR2 YYEEEE. The V segment lost 0 bases and the J segment 4 bases; nucleotides outside the gene matches: 13. CDR3 coding DNA: TGTGCCAGCAGCTTGGGCGGAAGAGGGGGCCGTGGGAATCAGCCCCAGCATTTT. It yields the protein CASSLGGRGGRGNQPQHF.

The chain couples TRBV29-1 to TRBJ1-2, with D tentatively TRBD1 (5 bases). Germline V lookup: CDR1 SQVTM, CDR2 ANQGSEA. The germline V and J ends were trimmed by 5 bases and 3 bases, with 22 bases remaining between them. The CDR3 sequence is 16 residues long. CDR3 sequence reads: CSVLSFGGLGDYGYTF. In nucleotides, the CDR3 is TGCAGCGTTCTCTCCTTTGGAGGGTTGGGGGACTATGGCTACACCTTC.

V gene TRBV10-1 combines with J gene TRBJ2-5; 7 bases are shared with TRBD2. J was trimmed by 3 bases and V by 5 bases; bases with no gene match: 3. This CDR3 comprises 13 residues. The germline gives CDR1 WNHNN, CDR2 SYGVQD (reference sequence). The CDR3 is CASSFGRKETQYF. The CDR3 bases are TGCGCCAGCAGTTTCGGGAGGAAAGAGACCCAGTACTTC.

The chain couples TRBV18 to TRBJ1-1; 8 nucleotides align to TRBD1. In germline, CDR1 is KGHSH, CDR2 LQKENI. Trimming took 3 bases from V and 5 from J; bases not matched to a gene: 14. CDR3 length: 17 residues. The CDR3 sequence is CASSPGENRGEETEAFF. For the CDR3, the DNA is TGTGCCAGCTCACCGGGGGAAAACAGGGGGGAAGAGACTGAAGCTTTCTTT.

The chain couples TRBV5-5 to TRBJ1-1; no clear D gene. Deletions cut 0 bases from V and 5 bases from J, with 14 bases between. This CDR3 has 15 residues. Germline CDR1 is SGHKS and CDR2 is YYEKEE (reference sequence). CDR3 amino acids: CASSLVAALGTEAFF. The CDR3 DNA follows: TGTGCCAGCAGCTTGGTGGCTGCCCTGGGGACTGAAGCTTTCTTT.

The rearrangement uses TRBV7-9 and TRBJ1-1; perhaps TRBD1 as D (6 bases). Trimming stripped 5 bases from V and 3 bases from J, with 16 bases between. The CDR3 covers 15 residues. Looked up from germline, CDR1 is SEHNR and CDR2 is FQNEAQ (reference sequence). CDR3 coding DNA: TGTGCCAGCAGCCCAACACAAGCAGGGGACACTGAAGCTTTCTTT. It codes for CASSPTQAGDTEAFF.